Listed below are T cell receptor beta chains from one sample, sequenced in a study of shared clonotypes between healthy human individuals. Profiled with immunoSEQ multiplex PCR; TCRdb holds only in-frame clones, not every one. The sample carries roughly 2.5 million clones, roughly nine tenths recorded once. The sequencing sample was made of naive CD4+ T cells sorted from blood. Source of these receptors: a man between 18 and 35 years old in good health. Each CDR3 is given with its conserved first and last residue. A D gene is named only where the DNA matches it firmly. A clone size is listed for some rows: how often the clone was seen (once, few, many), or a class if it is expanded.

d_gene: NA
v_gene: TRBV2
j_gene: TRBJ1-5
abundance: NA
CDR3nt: TGTGCCAGCAGGGCCTGGGGGCTCGACGGGCAGCCCCAGCATTTT
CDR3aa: CASRAWGLDGQPQHF

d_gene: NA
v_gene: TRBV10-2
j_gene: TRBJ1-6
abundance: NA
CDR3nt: TGCGCCAGCAGTGAGACCCGCAGGGATTCACCCCTCCACTTT
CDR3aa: CASSETRRDSPLHF

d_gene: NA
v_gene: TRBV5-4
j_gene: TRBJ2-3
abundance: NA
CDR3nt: TGTGCCAGCAGCTTGGACCGGGGTAGTGTCGGTGCAGATACGCAGTATTTT
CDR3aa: CASSLDRGSVGADTQYF

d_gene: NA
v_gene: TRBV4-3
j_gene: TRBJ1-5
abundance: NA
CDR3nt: TGCGCCAGCAGCCAAGATTGGCGGGGGAGGCAGCCCCAGCATTTT
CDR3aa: CASSQDWRGRQPQHF

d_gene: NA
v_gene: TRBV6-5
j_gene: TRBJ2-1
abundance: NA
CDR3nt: TGTGCCAGCAGTTACCGATGGGGCGAGCGGAATGAGCAGTTCTTC
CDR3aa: CASSYRWGERNEQFF

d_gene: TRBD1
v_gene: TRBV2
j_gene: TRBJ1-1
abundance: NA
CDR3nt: TGTGCCAGCAGTGCCAATACAGGGGCTGAAGCTTTCTTT
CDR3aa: CASSANTGAEAFF

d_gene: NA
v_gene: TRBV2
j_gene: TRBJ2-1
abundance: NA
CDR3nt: TGTGCCAGCAAAGGGACTTCATCTTACAATGAGCAGTTCTTC
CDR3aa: CASKGTSSYNEQFF

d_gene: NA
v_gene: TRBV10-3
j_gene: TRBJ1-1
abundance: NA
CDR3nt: TGTGCCATCAGGGACGTTCGTGCCTCGAACACTGAAGCTTTCTTT
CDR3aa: CAIRDVRASNTEAFF

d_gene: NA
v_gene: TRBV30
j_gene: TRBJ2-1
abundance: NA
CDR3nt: TGTGCCTGGAGTGGCGGAGGTCTATCCTACAATGAGCAGTTCTTC
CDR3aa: CAWSGGGLSYNEQFF

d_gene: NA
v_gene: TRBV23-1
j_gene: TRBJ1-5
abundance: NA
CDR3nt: TGCGCCAGCAGTCAATCGAAAACATTGGTTGGGTATAGCAATCAGCCCCAGCATTTT
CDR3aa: CASSQSKTLVGYSNQPQHF

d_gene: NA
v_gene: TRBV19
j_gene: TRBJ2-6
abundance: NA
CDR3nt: TGTGCCACCAATGAGGCCTCTGGGGCCAACGTCCTGACTTTC
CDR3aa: CATNEASGANVLTF

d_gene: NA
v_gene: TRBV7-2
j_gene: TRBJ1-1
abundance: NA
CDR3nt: TGTGCCAGCAGCTTAGTCTCAGGGACTTTGGGTACTGAAGCTTTCTTT
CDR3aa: CASSLVSGTLGTEAFF

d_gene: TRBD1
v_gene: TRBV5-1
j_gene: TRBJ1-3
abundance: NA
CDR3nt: TGCGCCAGCAGACAAACAGGGGACTCTGGAAACACCATATATTTT
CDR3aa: CASRQTGDSGNTIYF

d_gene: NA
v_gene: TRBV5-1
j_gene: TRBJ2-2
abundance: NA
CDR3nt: TGCGCCAGCAGCCCCGAAGTCGCCGGGGAGCTGTTTTTT
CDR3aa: CASSPEVAGELFF

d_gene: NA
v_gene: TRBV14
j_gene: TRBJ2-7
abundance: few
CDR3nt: TGTGCCAGCAGCCAAGGCTACGAGCAGTACTTC
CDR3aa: CASSQGYEQYF

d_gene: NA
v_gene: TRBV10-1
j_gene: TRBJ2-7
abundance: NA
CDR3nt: TGCGCCAGCAGTACCGACTCAACCGCACCCGAGCAGTACTTC
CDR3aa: CASSTDSTAPEQYF

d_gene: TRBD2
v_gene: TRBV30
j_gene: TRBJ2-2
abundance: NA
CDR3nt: TGTGCCTGGAGGGGACTAGGTTTCGTCGGGGAGCTGTTTTTT
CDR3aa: CAWRGLGFVGELFF

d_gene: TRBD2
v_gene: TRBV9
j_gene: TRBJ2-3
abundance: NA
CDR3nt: TGTGCCAGCAGCACTGGACTAGCGGGAGTTATAGATACGCAGTATTTT
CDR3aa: CASSTGLAGVIDTQYF

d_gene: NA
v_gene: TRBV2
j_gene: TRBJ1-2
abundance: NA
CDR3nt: TGTGCCAGCAGTTCAGGGGCGGGTGGCTACACCTTC
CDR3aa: CASSSGAGGYTF

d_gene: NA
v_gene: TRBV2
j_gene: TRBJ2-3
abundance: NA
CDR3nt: TGTGCCAGCAGGAGCACAGATACGCAGTATTTT
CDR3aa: CASRSTDTQYF

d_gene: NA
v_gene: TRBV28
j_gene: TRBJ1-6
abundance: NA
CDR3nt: TGTGCCAGCAGTGTCAGGGGTAAGTCACCCCTCCACTTT
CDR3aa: CASSVRGKSPLHF

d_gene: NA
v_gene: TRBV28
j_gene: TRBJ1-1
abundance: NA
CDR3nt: TGTGCCAGCAGTTTAGGCGGTAGGTCGAACACTGAAGCTTTCTTT
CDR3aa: CASSLGGRSNTEAFF

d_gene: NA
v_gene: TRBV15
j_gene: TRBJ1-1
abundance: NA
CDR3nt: TGTGCCACCAGCAGGGGATCGACAGCCCCAAGAACTGAAGCTTTCTTT
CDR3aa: CATSRGSTAPRTEAFF

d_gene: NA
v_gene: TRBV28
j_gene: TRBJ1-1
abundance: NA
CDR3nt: TGTGCCGGCCGGACGGCCGACACTGAAGCTTTCTTT
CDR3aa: CAGRTADTEAFF

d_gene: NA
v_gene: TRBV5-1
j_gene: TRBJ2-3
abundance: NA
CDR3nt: TGCGCCAGCAGCTTGGAAGGGGGGACAGATACGCAGTATTTT
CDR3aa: CASSLEGGTDTQYF

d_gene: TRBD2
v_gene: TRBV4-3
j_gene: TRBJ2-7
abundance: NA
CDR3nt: TGCGCCAGCAGCCGAGGGGCGGGGGTAGATCGCTACGAGCAGTACTTC
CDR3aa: CASSRGAGVDRYEQYF

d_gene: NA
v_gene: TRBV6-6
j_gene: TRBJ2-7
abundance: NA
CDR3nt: TGTGCCAGCAGCCGAGGGGGGGGGCACTCCTACGAGCAGTACTTC
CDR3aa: CASSRGGGHSYEQYF

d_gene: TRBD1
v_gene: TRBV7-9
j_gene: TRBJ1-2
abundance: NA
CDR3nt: TGTGCCAGCAGCTCCTGGGCTTCAGGGGGCGAAGTGGATGGCTACACCTTC
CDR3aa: CASSSWASGGEVDGYTF

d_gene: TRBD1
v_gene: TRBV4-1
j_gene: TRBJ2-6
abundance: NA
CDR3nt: TGCGCCAGCAGCCTGGACAGGACCGTCCTGACTTTC
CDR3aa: CASSLDRTVLTF

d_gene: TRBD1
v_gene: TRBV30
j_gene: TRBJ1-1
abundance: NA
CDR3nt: TGTGCCTGGAGTGCTTGGGACAGGGGCCTTAACACTGAAGCTTTCTTT
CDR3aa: CAWSAWDRGLNTEAFF

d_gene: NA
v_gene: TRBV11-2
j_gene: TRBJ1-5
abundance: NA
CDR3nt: TGTGCCAGCAGCTTTAACCGGGACTACGATCAGCCCCAGCATTTT
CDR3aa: CASSFNRDYDQPQHF

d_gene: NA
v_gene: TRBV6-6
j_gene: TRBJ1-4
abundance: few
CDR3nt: TGTGCCAGCAGGCCCTGGGGGTTTAATGAAAAACTGTTTTTT
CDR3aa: CASRPWGFNEKLFF

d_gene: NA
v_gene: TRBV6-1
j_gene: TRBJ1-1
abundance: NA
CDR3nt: TGTGCCACTACAGATGTGCTCATGAACACTGAAGCTTTCTTT
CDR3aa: CATTDVLMNTEAFF

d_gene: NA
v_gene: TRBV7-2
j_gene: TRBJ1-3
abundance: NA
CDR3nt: TGTGCCAGCAGCTTAGGCCCCAACTACTCTGGAAACACCATATATTTT
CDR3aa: CASSLGPNYSGNTIYF

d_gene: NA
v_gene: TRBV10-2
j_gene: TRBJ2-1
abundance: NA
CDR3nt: TGCGCCAGCAGTGACCAAGCGGGCGGGGGCCGAACCTACAATGAGCAGTTCTTC
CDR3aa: CASSDQAGGGRTYNEQFF

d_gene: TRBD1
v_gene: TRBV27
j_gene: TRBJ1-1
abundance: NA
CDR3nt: TGTGCCAGCAGTGCGTCACAGGGGGCCGTAACCACTGAAGCTTTCTTT
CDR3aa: CASSASQGAVTTEAFF

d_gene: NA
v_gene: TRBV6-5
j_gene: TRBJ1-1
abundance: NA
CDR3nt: TGTGCCAGCAGTCCCCCTGTCGGGACTGAAGCTTTCTTT
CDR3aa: CASSPPVGTEAFF

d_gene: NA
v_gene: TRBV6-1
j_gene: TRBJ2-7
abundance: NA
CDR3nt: TGTGCCAGCAGTGAAGAGGCATTCTACGAGCAGTACTTC
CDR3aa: CASSEEAFYEQYF